This is a list of T cell receptor beta chains from one sample in a study of blood T cell repertoires in COVID-19. Clones were sequenced by immunoSEQ multiplex PCR, and TCRdb holds only the in-frame ones, with some missing. The sample includes 200,000 to 250,000 clones, approximately 82% of them seen just once. Material: peripheral blood. The receptors originated from a man aged 30 to 39 who had recovered from COVID-19. Each CDR3 is given with its conserved first and last residue. D genes are given only for firm matches. Where a row states a size, it is once, few, many or the class of an expanded clone; other rows omit it.

D gene	J gene	V gene	CDR3 length	clone size	CDR3 protein	CDR3 DNA
.	TRBJ1-3	TRBV10-3	16	.	CAISESRADSGNTIYF	TGTGCCATCAGTGAGTCCCGCGCGGACAGCGGAAACACCATATATTTT
TRBD1	TRBJ1-4	TRBV4-1	16	few	CASSLDRGVGGEKLFF	TGCGCCAGCAGCTTGGACAGGGGGGTCGGTGGGGAAAAACTGTTTTTT
TRBD1	TRBJ1-6	TRBV11-2	15	.	CASSEDRQTVHPLHF	TGTGCCAGCAGCGAGGACAGGCAGACAGTCCATCCCCTCCACTTT
.	TRBJ2-5	TRBV18	15	once	CASSPPTVRLETQYF	TGTGCCAGCTCACCACCGACAGTCCGGTTGGAGACCCAGTACTTC
TRBD1	TRBJ2-4	TRBV19	17	few	CASSIEMGQGAKNIQYF	TGTGCCAGTAGTATAGAAATGGGACAGGGGGCCAAAAACATTCAGTACTTC
TRBD1	TRBJ1-3	TRBV4-1	19	few	CASSQEGARGRNSGNTIYF	TGCGCCAGCAGCCAAGAGGGGGCGAGGGGGCGAAACTCTGGAAACACCATATATTTT
TRBD2	TRBJ2-3	TRBV6-2/TRBV6-3	15	once	CASSDSGGSTDTQYF	TGTGCCAGCAGTGATAGCGGGGGGTCCACAGATACGCAGTATTTT
.	TRBJ2-7	TRBV29-1	11	few	CSVISSYEQYF	TGCAGCGTTATATCCTCCTACGAGCAGTACTTC
TRBD1	TRBJ1-6	TRBV2	15	.	CASRAGTVVSSPLHF	TGTGCCAGCAGAGCCGGGACAGTAGTAAGTTCACCCCTCCACTTT
TRBD1	TRBJ2-6	TRBV27	19	.	CASSLRGQGVITGANVLTF	TGTGCCAGCAGTCTCCGGGGACAGGGGGTAATTACTGGGGCCAACGTCCTGACTTTC
TRBD1	TRBJ2-1	TRBV14	18	once	CASSQVPSGTGRYNEQFF	TGTGCCAGCAGCCAAGTCCCTTCCGGGACAGGGAGATACAATGAGCAGTTCTTC
.	TRBJ1-6	TRBV3-1/TRBV3-2	15	.	CASGNRRNINSPLHF	TGTGCCAGCGGGAATAGGAGGAACATAAATTCACCCCTCCACTTT
.	TRBJ1-5	TRBV12-3/TRBV12-4	12	.	CASSLEKQPQHF	TGTGCCAGCAGTTTGGAGAAGCAGCCCCAGCATTTT
.	TRBJ2-6	TRBV25-1	12	.	CASTSGANVLTF	TGTGCCAGCACGAGTGGGGCCAACGTCCTGACTTTC
.	TRBJ1-5	TRBV7-6	13	.	CATARQGDQPQHF	TGTGCCACCGCGAGGCAGGGTGATCAGCCCCAGCATTTT
.	TRBJ1-1	TRBV5-1	15	.	CASSWGQTGTTEAFF	TGCGCCAGCAGCTGGGGACAAACGGGGACCACTGAAGCTTTCTTT
TRBD1	TRBJ2-4	TRBV4-1	16	.	CASSQEDRETWNIQYF	TGCGCCAGCAGCCAAGAAGACAGGGAAACGTGGAACATTCAGTACTTC
TRBD1	TRBJ1-5	TRBV19	15	.	CASSFLTGGNQPQHF	TGTGCCAGTAGCTTTCTGACAGGGGGTAATCAGCCCCAGCATTTT
.	TRBJ1-1	TRBV18	13	.	CASSPGASPEAFF	TGTGCCAGCTCACCAGGGGCATCCCCTGAAGCTTTCTTT
.	TRBJ2-3	TRBV5-4	15	.	CASSFPGSRTDTQYF	TGTGCCAGCAGCTTTCCAGGGTCGCGCACAGATACGCAGTATTTT
.	TRBJ1-2	TRBV19	16	.	CAQKAGGKMDGYGYTF	TGTGCCCAAAAAGCCGGGGGGAAGATGGATGGCTATGGCTACACCTTC
TRBD2	TRBJ2-5	TRBV6-1	15	many	CASSELAGGPETQYF	TGTGCCAGCAGTGAACTAGCGGGGGGGCCGGAGACCCAGTACTTC
TRBD1	TRBJ2-5	TRBV3-1/TRBV3-2	15	few	CASSQGTGEVETQYF	TGTGCCAGCAGCCAGGGGACAGGGGAGGTGGAGACCCAGTACTTC
TRBD2	TRBJ2-5	TRBV19	14	few	CASTTLADQETQYF	TGTGCCAGTACCACTCTAGCGGATCAAGAGACCCAGTACTTC
TRBD2	TRBJ2-6	TRBV5-1	17	.	CASSLAGDTSGANVLTF	TGCGCCAGCAGCCTAGCGGGGGACACCTCTGGGGCCAACGTCCTGACTTTC
.	TRBJ1-5	TRBV28	14	.	CASSSGWGNQPQHF	TGTGCCAGCAGTTCAGGGTGGGGCAATCAGCCCCAGCATTTT
.	TRBJ1-3	TRBV27	13	few	CASRRQTGNTIYF	TGTGCCAGCAGAAGACAGACTGGAAACACCATATATTTT
.	TRBJ1-4	TRBV6-5	15	.	CASSYSGGTNEKLFF	TGTGCCAGCAGTTACTCAGGGGGTACTAATGAAAAACTGTTTTTT
.	TRBJ2-3	TRBV6-5	14	.	CASQLLSSTDTQYF	TGTGCCAGCCAACTCCTTTCTAGCACAGATACGCAGTATTTT
.	TRBJ2-1	TRBV28	14	.	CASTLDRPYNEQFF	TGTGCCAGCACCCTGGACAGACCCTACAATGAGCAGTTCTTC
TRBD1	TRBJ1-1	TRBV7-6	15	.	CASSLALDRGTEAFF	TGTGCCAGCAGCTTAGCCCTAGACAGGGGCACTGAAGCTTTCTTT
TRBD1	TRBJ2-6	TRBV28	18	.	CASSLGTGLFPGANVLTF	TGTGCCAGCAGTTTAGGGACAGGGTTGTTCCCTGGGGCCAACGTCCTGACTTTC
.	TRBJ1-4	TRBV12-5	13	.	CASGPGTNEKLFF	TGTGCTAGTGGTCCCGGAACTAATGAAAAACTGTTTTTT
.	TRBJ1-4	TRBV5-6	15	.	CASSLGRGFNEKLFF	TGTGCCAGCAGCTTGGGGAGGGGCTTTAATGAAAAACTGTTTTTT
.	TRBJ2-1	TRBV6-4	13	.	CASSDSPTNEQFF	TGTGCCAGCAGTGACTCTCCGACTAATGAGCAGTTCTTC
.	TRBJ2-7	TRBV7-9	12	.	CASSLQGYEQYF	TGTGCCAGCAGCTTACAGGGATACGAGCAGTACTTC
TRBD2	TRBJ2-3	TRBV4-1	19	.	CASSQNALGTSGGSRTQYF	TGCGCCAGCAGCCAGAACGCCTTGGGGACTAGCGGGGGGAGTCGTACGCAGTATTTT
TRBD1	TRBJ1-1	TRBV18	14	.	CASSPGQGRTEAFF	TGTGCCAGCTCACCCGGACAGGGAAGGACTGAAGCTTTCTTT
TRBD1	TRBJ2-7	TRBV20-1	15	.	CSASDGTGSNYEQYF	TGCAGTGCTAGTGATGGGACAGGGAGTAACTACGAGCAGTACTTC
TRBD2	TRBJ2-2	TRBV4-1	18	once	CASSQSTSGGPGTGELFF	TGCGCCAGCAGCCAAAGTACATCGGGGGGGCCGGGCACCGGGGAGCTGTTTTTT
TRBD1	TRBJ1-2	TRBV6-5	16	.	CASSYGQGIGLYGYTF	TGTGCCAGCAGTTACGGACAGGGGATCGGTCTCTATGGCTACACCTTC
.	TRBJ1-6	TRBV27	17	.	CASRLGTGSSYNSPLHF	TGTGCCAGCAGGTTGGGAACAGGGAGCTCCTATAATTCACCCCTCCACTTT
.	TRBJ2-3	TRBV7-2	13	.	CASSLGEGDTQYF	TGTGCCAGCAGCTTAGGCGAGGGAGATACGCAGTATTTT
.	TRBJ2-3	TRBV7-3	15	.	CASRFGGRSLDTQYF	TGTGCCAGCAGGTTTGGCGGGCGCAGCCTCGATACGCAGTATTTT
TRBD2	TRBJ2-1	TRBV18	16	.	CASSAYSGGRDNEQFF	TGTGCCAGCTCGGCTTATAGCGGGGGGCGAGACAATGAGCAGTTCTTC
.	TRBJ2-5	TRBV5-6	13	few	CASSPVSQETQYF	TGTGCCAGCAGTCCAGTATCCCAAGAGACCCAGTACTTC
.	TRBJ2-4	TRBV11-2	14	.	CASSLGVGVDIQYF	TGTGCCAGCAGCTTAGGAGTGGGAGTGGACATTCAGTACTTC
TRBD2	TRBJ2-5	TRBV5-1	15	.	CASSFTAGGTETQYF	TGCGCCAGCAGCTTCACGGCGGGGGGGACGGAGACCCAGTACTTC
TRBD1	TRBJ2-2	TRBV5-1	16	.	CASSSDQGANTGELFF	TGCGCCAGCAGCTCAGACCAGGGGGCGAACACCGGGGAGCTGTTTTTT
TRBD1	TRBJ2-3	TRBV14	15	.	CASSLEDRGTDTQYF	TGTGCCAGCAGCCTCGAGGACAGGGGGACAGATACGCAGTATTTT
TRBD2	TRBJ2-3	TRBV11-2	17	.	CASSLDYLGGAVDTQYF	TGTGCCAGCAGCTTAGATTACCTCGGGGGGGCGGTAGATACGCAGTATTTT
.	TRBJ2-3	TRBV5-6	16	.	CASSLGHLLSTDTQYF	TGTGCCAGCAGCCTAGGACATCTTCTTAGCACAGATACGCAGTATTTT
.	TRBJ1-2	TRBV4-1	15	few	CASSQDMYRADGYTF	TGCGCCAGCAGCCAAGATATGTACAGGGCGGATGGCTACACCTTC
.	TRBJ2-6	TRBV19	13	.	CASKRQGANVLTF	TGTGCCAGTAAACGACAGGGGGCCAACGTCCTGACTTTC
.	TRBJ1-2	TRBV7-9	14	.	CASSPRSVGYGYTF	TGTGCCAGCAGCCCGCGGAGTGTAGGCTATGGCTACACCTTC